These T cell receptor beta chains were read from a single sample in a study of blood T cell repertoires in COVID-19. TCRdb keeps only in-frame clones here, not all; method: immunoSEQ multiplex PCR. The sample holds approximately 68,000 clones; 85% to 90% are singletons and the top ten take roughly 10%. The sequenced sample consisted of peripheral blood. These receptors all stem from a man in his 70s with active or convalescent COVID-19. The CDR3 runs from the conserved cysteine through the conserved F or W. A D gene is named only where the DNA matches it firmly. Some rows have no size entry. The others give once, few or many, or a class for an expanded clone.

j_call,clone_size,v_call,d_call,cdr3_aa,cdr3_nt
TRBJ2-7,NA,TRBV30,TRBD2,CAWGRAARAFTSYEQYF,TGTGCCTGGGGGAGGGCCGCCCGGGCCTTCACCTCCTACGAGCAGTACTTC
TRBJ2-5,NA,TRBV28,TRBD2,CASSGGGRETQYF,TGTGCCAGCAGTGGGGGGGGACGCGAGACCCAGTACTTC
TRBJ2-1,NA,TRBV19,TRBD2,CASSIITSGGNEQFF,TGTGCCAGTAGTATAATAACTAGCGGGGGCAATGAGCAGTTCTTC
TRBJ2-5,NA,TRBV11-2,NA,CASSLWAQETQYF,TGTGCCAGCAGCTTGTGGGCGCAAGAGACCCAGTACTTC
TRBJ2-1,NA,TRBV3-1/TRBV3-2,TRBD1,CASSQGQGRNEQFF,TGTGCCAGCAGCCAAGGACAGGGGAGGAATGAGCAGTTCTTC
TRBJ2-1,NA,TRBV12-5,TRBD2,CASGRRLAGYNEQFF,TGTGCTAGTGGACGTAGACTAGCGGGATACAATGAGCAGTTCTTC
TRBJ1-4,NA,TRBV7-9,NA,CASSPSATNEKLFF,TGTGCCAGCAGCCCCAGTGCAACTAATGAAAAACTGTTTTTT
TRBJ2-5,NA,TRBV9,NA,CASSVYSRGQQETQYF,TGTGCCAGCAGCGTATATTCGCGGGGGCAGCAAGAGACCCAGTACTTC
TRBJ2-3,NA,TRBV24-1,NA,CATSDPHRDGTDTQYF,TGTGCCACCAGTGATCCACACAGGGATGGCACAGATACGCAGTATTTT
TRBJ2-3,NA,TRBV7-3,NA,CASSLLLGDGTDTQYF,TGTGCCAGCAGCTTACTGCTGGGAGATGGGACAGATACGCAGTATTTT
TRBJ1-2,once,TRBV13,TRBD1,CASSLGDRVLGGYTF,TGTGCCAGCAGCTTGGGGGACAGGGTTTTAGGTGGCTACACCTTC
TRBJ1-5,NA,TRBV27,TRBD1,CASSLGQASNQPQHF,TGTGCCAGCAGTTTAGGACAGGCTAGCAATCAGCCCCAGCATTTT
TRBJ2-3,NA,TRBV7-3,TRBD2,CASSLLLGGRGTDTQYF,TGTGCCAGCAGTCTTCTCTTGGGCGGGAGGGGGACAGATACGCAGTATTTT
TRBJ1-1,NA,TRBV15,NA,CATSSGLGRAEAFF,TGTGCCACCAGCAGTGGTCTGGGGAGGGCTGAAGCTTTCTTT
TRBJ2-7,few,TRBV29-1,TRBD1,CSVRGQGAGEQYF,TGCAGCGTGCGGGGACAGGGGGCTGGTGAGCAGTACTTC
TRBJ2-5,NA,TRBV30,NA,CAWSGGVDQYF,TGTGCCTGGAGTGGGGGGGTTGACCAGTACTTC
TRBJ1-1,NA,TRBV6-5,NA,CASSYDRNTEAFF,TGTGCCAGCAGTTACGACAGGAACACTGAAGCTTTCTTT
TRBJ2-3,NA,TRBV11-3,NA,CASSRGDRLTGPHSDTQYF,TGTGCCAGCAGCCGCGGGGACAGATTAACGGGACCACACTCAGATACGCAGTATTTT
TRBJ2-1,NA,TRBV5-1,TRBD2,CASSAGTSGSGEQFF,TGCGCCAGCAGCGCTGGGACTAGCGGGAGCGGTGAGCAGTTCTTC
TRBJ1-2,NA,TRBV2,NA,CASSEAPGPAGYTF,TGTGCCAGCAGTGAAGCGCCTGGGCCGGCTGGCTACACCTTC
TRBJ2-3,NA,TRBV29-1,TRBD1,CSVVEGASDTQYF,TGCAGCGTCGTTGAGGGGGCGTCAGATACGCAGTATTTT
TRBJ2-7,NA,TRBV28,TRBD1,CASKEQGSYEQYF,TGTGCCTCCAAGGAACAGGGGAGCTACGAGCAGTACTTC
TRBJ1-6,once,TRBV3-1/TRBV3-2,TRBD1,CASSQQGDSPLHF,TGTGCCAGCAGCCAGCAGGGGGATTCACCCCTCCACTTT